Described below is a single T cell receptor beta chain sequence and its context. What it recognizes is unknown. The sample originates from a study of shared clonotypes between healthy human individuals. Study conclusions and caveats: Clonotypes not shared had lower generation probabilities than those common to all four donors. Collection of samples was limited to blood; tissue repertoires likely differ. Clonotype sharing across donors was expected to vary with sequencing depth.

The method was immunoSEQ multiplex PCR; TCRdb's version includes in-frame clones alone and lacks a portion of them. The sample records fewer than 2.5 million clones, roughly 93% being singletons. The sequence was obtained from a man between 18 and 29 years old in good health. Some clones in this sample may be carry-over from other donors' samples. Sequenced sample: naive CD4+ T cells from PBMCs. Subset here: CD45RA+ positively selected.

The CDR3 reads CASRYRMESGTQYF. The CDR3 region has the DNA TGCGCCAGCAGGTATAGGATGGAGTCGGGGACCCAGTACTTC. This sequence joins TRBV10-2 and TRBJ2-5; no firm D call. The CDR3 is made up of 14 amino acids. Per germline, CDR1 WSHSY and CDR2 SAAADI. Trimming removed 6 bases at V and 7 bases at J, with 18 bases between.